This TCR beta chain was captured by sequencing in a study of control samples from healthy donors and cancer patients (dated by TCRdb to about 2020). For this clone: Its antigen is unknown. It has no much larger one-base neighbor in the sample; base qualities were not kept.

V is pared back by 5 bases and J by 4 bases, with 18 bases lying between the germline termini. The CDR3, from cysteine to phenylalanine, totals 15 residues. The entry retains the CDR3 DNA only, 45 bases that are in frame from base 1. CDR1 SGHTA and CDR2 FQGNSA were looked up in the germline V gene. Preparation of the library involved the immunoSEQ multiplex PCR assay. TCRdb mirrors the immuneACCESS table, restricted to in-frame sequences. Some clones are absent from its copies; in checked studies, under half trace to an unresolved V gene, and the reason for the others is unknown. The sample profile shows under 150,000 clones; around 93% of them were found once. The top ten clonotypes cover 1.7% of the sample.

Sequencing was carried out using PBMCs. The rearrangement combines TRBV7-2 with TRBJ2-7, with the D gene uncertain. The TCR was taken from a man over 45 with head and neck cancer. The DNA sequence is TGTGCCAGCAGCATCTCTGGTGGATCTCAATACGAGCAGTACTTC. Its coded protein is CASSISGGSQYEQYF.